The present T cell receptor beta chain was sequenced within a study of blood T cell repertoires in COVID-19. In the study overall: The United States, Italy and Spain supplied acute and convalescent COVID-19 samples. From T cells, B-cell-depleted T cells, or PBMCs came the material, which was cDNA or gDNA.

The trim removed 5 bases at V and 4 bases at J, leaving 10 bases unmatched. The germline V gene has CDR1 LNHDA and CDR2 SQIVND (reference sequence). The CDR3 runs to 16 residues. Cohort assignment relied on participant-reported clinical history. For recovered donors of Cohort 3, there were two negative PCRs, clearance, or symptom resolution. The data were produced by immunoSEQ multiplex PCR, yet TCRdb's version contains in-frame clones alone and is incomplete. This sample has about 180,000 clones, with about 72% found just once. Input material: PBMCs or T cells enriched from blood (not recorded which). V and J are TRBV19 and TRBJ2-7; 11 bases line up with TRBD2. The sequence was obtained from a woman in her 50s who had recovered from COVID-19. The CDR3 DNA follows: TGTGCCAGTAGTCGGGAACTAGCGGGAGTCGGATACGAGCAGTACTTC. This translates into CASSRELAGVGYEQYF. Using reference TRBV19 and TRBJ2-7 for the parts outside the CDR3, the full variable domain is DGGITQSPKYLFRKEGQNVTLSCEQNLNHDAMYWYRQDPGQGLRLIYYSQIVNDFQKGDIAEGYSVSREKKESFPLTVTSAQKNPTAFYLCASSRELAGVGYEQYFGPGTRLTVT.